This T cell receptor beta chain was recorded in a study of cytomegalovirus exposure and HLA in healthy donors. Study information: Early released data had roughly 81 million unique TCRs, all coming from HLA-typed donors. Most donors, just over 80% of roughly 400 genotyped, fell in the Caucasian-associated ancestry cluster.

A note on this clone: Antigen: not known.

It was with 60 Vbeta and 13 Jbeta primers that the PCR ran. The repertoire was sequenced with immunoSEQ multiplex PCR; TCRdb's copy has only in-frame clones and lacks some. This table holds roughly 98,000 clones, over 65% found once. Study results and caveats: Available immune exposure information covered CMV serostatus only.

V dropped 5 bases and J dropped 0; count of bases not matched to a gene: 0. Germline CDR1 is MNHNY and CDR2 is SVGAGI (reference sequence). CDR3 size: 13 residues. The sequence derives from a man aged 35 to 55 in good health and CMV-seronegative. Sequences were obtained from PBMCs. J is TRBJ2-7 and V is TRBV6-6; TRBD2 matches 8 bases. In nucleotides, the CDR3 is TGTGCCAGCAGTCTAGCGGGCTCCTACGAGCAGTACTTC. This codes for CASSLAGSYEQYF.